These T cell receptor beta chains were read from a single sample in a study of blood T cell repertoires in COVID-19. Measured with immunoSEQ multiplex PCR; TCRdb has only the in-frame clones, and not every one. The sample holds approximately 220,000 clones; almost 90% are singletons and the top ten take about 16%. The sample taken for sequencing was PBMCs or T cells enriched from blood (not recorded which). These receptor sequences come from a man aged 25-45 years who had been exposed to COVID-19. Both conserved end residues are part of each CDR3. A D gene is named only where the DNA matches it firmly. For some rows the clone size is stated as once, few or many, or as a class when expanded; others skip it.

>NA|TRBV6-2/TRBV6-3|TRBD1|TRBJ2-3
TGTGCCAGCAGTCCAGGGACAGTCACAGATACGCAGTATTTT
CASSPGTVTDTQYF
>NA|TRBV2|TRBD1|TRBJ2-7
TGTGCCATTACGACAGGGGGTTTGTACGAGCAGTACTTC
CAITTGGLYEQYF
>NA|TRBV27|NA|TRBJ2-2
TGTGCCAGCAGTTTACCCGACCTAGTCACCGGGGAGCTGTTTTTT
CASSLPDLVTGELFF
>NA|TRBV5-1|TRBD1|TRBJ2-5
TGCGCCAGCAGCTTGGGAACAGGGGGGGAGACCCAGTACTTC
CASSLGTGGETQYF
>few|TRBV7-9|NA|TRBJ2-5
TGTGCCAGCAGCTTCCTGGAGACCCAGTACTTC
CASSFLETQYF
>NA|TRBV19|NA|TRBJ1-2
TGTGCCAGTAGTATAGATTGGAGCGCGTTATATGGCTACACCTTC
CASSIDWSALYGYTF
>once|TRBV27|TRBD1|TRBJ2-3
TGTGCCAGCAGTTCTCTTACTCCGGGACAGGGACATTTCGCAGATACGCAGTATTTT
CASSSLTPGQGHFADTQYF
>NA|TRBV7-9|NA|TRBJ1-3
TGTGCCAGCAGCTTAGCGGAGAGGATCACTGGAAACACCATATATTTT
CASSLAERITGNTIYF
>NA|TRBV20-1|NA|TRBJ1-1
TGCAGTGCTAGAGGTTATAATGAAGCTTTCTTT
CSARGYNEAFF
>NA|TRBV5-5|TRBD2|TRBJ2-7
TGTGCCAGCAGCTCGGGACTAGCGGGGAACTACGAGCAGTACTTC
CASSSGLAGNYEQYF
>NA|TRBV12-3/TRBV12-4|NA|TRBJ1-1
TGTGCCAGCAGGGTTAGCCGGAACACTGAAGCTTTCTTT
CASRVSRNTEAFF